Shown below are 19 T cell receptor beta chains from a single sample sequenced in a study of blood T cell repertoires in COVID-19. Assay: immunoSEQ multiplex PCR; the TCRdb copy retains only in-frame clones and omits some. This table has approximately 38,000 clones, roughly 94% appearing once. Material: peripheral blood. The receptors come from a human donor with active COVID-19. The donor label of this sample is uncertain.

In its sample, this clone was seen a few times. The CDR3 loop is CASSFTFSGSNQPQHF. In DNA, the CDR3 is TGTGCCAGCAGTTTTACGTTCTCGGGGAGCAATCAGCCCCAGCATTTT. The rearrangement joins TRBV28 to TRBJ1-5; no clear D. Germline V gene lookup returns CDR1 MDHEN and CDR2 SYDVKM. V dropped 3 bases and J dropped 1 base, with 13 bases sitting between them. The CDR3 extends over 16 amino acids. Variable domain in full (rest from reference TRBV28 and TRBJ1-5): DVKVTQSSRYLVKRTGEKVFLECVQDMDHENMFWYRQDPGLGLRLIYFSYDVKMKEKGDIPEGYSVSREKKERFSLILESASTNQTSMYLCASSFTFSGSNQPQHFGDGTRLSIL.

The CDR3 DNA reads as TGTGCCAGCAGCATCCGGGACAGGGTCACCGGGGAGCTGTTTTTT. Translated: CASSIRDRVTGELFF. V and J are TRBV11-2 and TRBJ2-2; 9 bases map to TRBD1. V trimming: 5 bases; J trimming: 4 bases; junction bases outside the gene matches: 5. The germline V gene encodes CDR1 SGHAT and CDR2 FQNNGV. The length of the CDR3 is 15 residues.

This sequence joins TRBV5-4 and TRBJ2-3; 11 nucleotides agree with TRBD2. The germline CDR1 and CDR2 sequences are SGHNT and YYREEE (reference sequence). J was trimmed by 5 bases and V by 4 bases; bases with no gene match: 9. The CDR3 is 16 residues long. The CDR3 protein is CASSHRDSGRGDTQYF. The DNA of the CDR3 is TGTGCCAGCAGCCATAGAGATAGCGGGAGGGGAGATACGCAGTATTTT.

The CDR3 sequence is CATSVSGTPAYNEQFF. In DNA, the CDR3 is TGTGCCACCAGTGTATCCGGGACACCCGCCTACAATGAGCAGTTCTTC. The chain has TRBV24-1 and TRBJ2-1, with D maybe TRBD1 (6 bases). Germline V gene sequence: CDR1 KGHDR, CDR2 SFDVKD. This CDR3 is built from 16 residues. The V gene lost 5 bases and the J gene lost 2 bases, with 15 bases spanning the gap.

CDR3: CASSLQSDQPQHF. The CDR3 nucleotides are TGCGCCAGCAGCTTACAGTCAGATCAGCCCCAGCATTTT. The chain combines TRBV5-1 with TRBJ1-5, with unresolved D. This CDR3 is built from 13 residues. CDR1 is SGHRS and CDR2 is YFSETQ in the germline V gene. V was cut by 2 bases and J by 5 bases, with 8 bases left in between.

V and J are TRBV3-1 (or the pseudogene TRBV3-2) and TRBJ2-7, with 8 bases lining up with TRBD2. Germline values: CDR1 LGHDT, CDR2 YNNKEL (reference sequence). This CDR3 comprises 16 residues. V shed 8 bases, J shed 6 bases, and the junction held 18 bases outside the gene matches. CDR3 amino acids: CASGSFISGKNGEQYF. The CDR3 nucleotides read TGTGCCAGCGGGTCCTTTATTAGCGGGAAGAATGGCGAGCAGTACTTC.

The chain joins TRBV3-1 (or the pseudogene TRBV3-2) to TRBJ1-3; no firm D call. The CDR3 spans 13 residues. Trimming cost V 3 bases and J 0 bases, with 3 bases left between them. Germline-derived CDR1 and CDR2 are LGHDT and YNNKEL (reference sequence). CDR3 protein: CASSHSSGNTIYF. CDR3 bases: TGTGCCAGCAGCCACAGCTCTGGAAACACCATATATTTT.

This sequence joins TRBV18 and TRBJ2-3, with 11 bases fitting TRBD2. J lost 2 bases, V lost 4 bases, and 8 bases had no gene match. The germline V gene encodes CDR1 KGHSH and CDR2 LQKENI. There are 17 residues in the CDR3. As DNA, the CDR3 is TGTGCCAGCTCACTTTCCCGACTAGCGGGGCTCACAGATACGCAGTATTTT. This gives the protein CASSLSRLAGLTDTQYF.

The chain links TRBV2 to TRBJ1-2; tentative D call: TRBD1 (6 bases). The CDR3 loop spans 14 amino acids. CDR1 and CDR2 from the germline V gene are SNHLY and FYNNEI. Trimming left V 2 bases short and J 7 bases short, with 14 bases between. DNA of the CDR3: TGTGCCAGCAGTGAAAGCGGCAGGGGATCTGGCTACACCTTC. Translated: CASSESGRGSGYTF. The whole variable domain, remainder taken from reference TRBV2 and TRBJ1-2, is EPEVTQTPSHQVTQMGQEVILRCVPISNHLYFYWYRQILGQKVEFLVSFYNNEISEKSEIFDDQFSVERPDGSNFTLKIRSTKLEDSAMYFCASSESGRGSGYTFGSGTRLTVV.

The chain employs TRBV9 and TRBJ1-2; 7 nucleotides match TRBD1. J lost 3 bases, V lost 1 base, and 6 bases had no gene match. The germline CDR1 and CDR2 sequences are SGDLS and YYNGEE. The CDR3 extends over 15 amino acids. CDR3 sequence: CASSVSPGTDYGYTF. DNA for the CDR3: TGTGCCAGCAGCGTAAGCCCCGGGACAGACTATGGCTACACCTTC.

The V call is TRBV2, the J call TRBJ2-7; D is perhaps TRBD2 (8 bases). Trimming stripped 8 bases from V and 0 bases from J, with 17 bases between. From germline, CDR1 is SNHLY and CDR2 FYNNEI. This CDR3 has 15 residues. CDR3 nucleotides: TGTGCCAGCGGCCGGGGGGGGGACAGCTCCTACGAGCAGTACTTC. This codes for CASGRGGDSSYEQYF.

DNA of the CDR3: TGTGCCAGTAAGCGGGAGCGGGGGGGCCAAGAGACCCAGTACTTC. Its translation is CASKRERGGQETQYF. The chain recombines TRBV19 with TRBJ2-5; 10 bases are a match to TRBD2. The CDR3 runs 15 residues. The V and J ends lost 7 bases and 1 base, in that order; junction bases with no gene match: 6. Germline CDR1 is LNHDA and CDR2 is SQIVND (reference sequence).

The genes are TRBV19 and TRBJ1-4, with 7 bases aligning to TRBD1. V shed 10 bases and J 6 bases; nucleotides not matched to a gene: 14. The CDR3 is made up of 15 amino acids. Germline CDR1 reads LNHDA; CDR2 reads SQIVND (reference sequence). The DNA for the CDR3 is TGTGCCACCCGAGGTCGTACAGGGGTCGATGAAAAACTGTTTTTT. Protein sequence: CATRGRTGVDEKLFF.

The chain links TRBV4-3 to TRBJ2-1; 7 nucleotides agree with TRBD2. Trimming took 3 bases from V and 3 from J; bases not matched to a gene: 8. Germline CDR1 is LGHNA and CDR2 is YSLEER. There are 16 residues in the CDR3. As DNA, the CDR3 is TGCGCCAGCAGCCATATTTTGGCGGGAGACTACAATGAGCAGTTCTTC. It yields the protein CASSHILAGDYNEQFF.

This clone is deemed large. The chain recombines TRBV6-5 with TRBJ2-1; TRBD2 matches at 9 bases. CDR1 and CDR2 from the germline V gene are MNHEY and SVGAGI. V lost 8 bases, J lost 6 bases, and 5 bases stayed unmatched. The CDR3 loop spans 13 amino acids. CDR3 amino acids: CASFTTSGNEQFF. In DNA, the CDR3 is TGTGCCAGCTTCACGACTAGCGGCAATGAGCAGTTCTTC.

DNA for the CDR3: TGTGCCAGCAGCGTAGCGTCCCTTAGAGATACGCAGTATTTT. It translates to CASSVASLRDTQYF. The rearrangement links TRBV9 to TRBJ2-3, with D uncertain. Trimming removed 0 bases from V and 5 bases from J, with 10 bases in between. Per the germline V gene, CDR1 is SGDLS and CDR2 is YYNGEE. The CDR3 extends over 14 amino acids.

The gene calls are TRBV18 and TRBJ2-7; 7 bases fit TRBD1. CDR1 KGHSH and CDR2 LQKENI come from the germline V gene. This CDR3 comprises 14 residues. Trimming removed 2 bases from V and 2 bases from J; junction bases left unmatched: 3. The CDR3 bases are TGTGCCAGCTCACCAAAGGGACAGACCTACGAGCAGTACTTC. This encodes CASSPKGQTYEQYF. Based on the CDR3 plus reference TRBV18 and TRBJ2-7, the full variable domain is NAGVMQNPRHLVRRRGQEARLRCSPMKGHSHVYWYRQLPEEGLKFMVYLQKENIIDESGMPKERFSAEFPKEGPSILRIQQVVRGDSAAYFCASSPKGQTYEQYFGPGTRLTVT.

The rearrangement uses TRBV6-1 and TRBJ2-3; 12 nucleotides align to TRBD1. Trimming cost V 0 bases and J 2 bases; bases outside gene matches: 9. Looked up from germline, CDR1 is MNHNS and CDR2 is SASEGT. The CDR3 is 19 amino acids. In DNA form, the CDR3 reads TGTGCCAGCAGTGAAGCCCTACCTGGGACAGGGGGCTCCACAGATACGCAGTATTTT. As protein: CASSEALPGTGGSTDTQYF.

This clone is a singleton in its sample. The chain is built from TRBV6-5 and TRBJ1-1; 10 bases are a match to TRBD1. The germline V gene has CDR1 MNHEY and CDR2 SVGAGI. This CDR3 is built from 14 residues. Trimming took 6 bases from V and 0 from J; bases not matched to a gene: 1. CDR3 in amino acids: CASRGQGLNTEAFF. The CDR3 DNA reads TGTGCCAGCAGGGGACAGGGGTTGAACACTGAAGCTTTCTTT.